A selection of T cell receptor beta chains follows, all from one sample in a study of CD8+ T cells in alopecia areata. Data came from immunoSEQ multiplex PCR; TCRdb stores just in-frame clones and leaves some out. The sample comprises approximately 59,000 clones, approximately 46% of which are singletons, and 15% to 20% rests with the top ten. Material: CD8+ T cells sorted from blood, obtained at week 0. Source of these receptors: a human donor with alopecia areata. Both conserved end residues are part of each CDR3. Fields, in order: V gene, clone size, D gene, J gene, CDR3 DNA, CDR3 protein. D genes are given only for firm matches. Clone size is not always given. Where it is, it says once, few, many or a class for expanded clones.

TRBV29-1,few,NA,TRBJ1-2,TGCAGCGCCCGTCACGGGGATGGTGGCTACACCTTC,CSARHGDGGYTF
TRBV4-1,few,NA,TRBJ1-2,TGCGCCAGCAGCCAAGATGGGGGAAACTATGGCTACACCTTC,CASSQDGGNYGYTF
TRBV30,NA,NA,TRBJ2-1,TGTGCCTGGATAGTTTCGTTGGGGGAGCAGTTCTTC,CAWIVSLGEQFF
TRBV4-3,few,NA,TRBJ2-4,TGCGCCAGCAGCCAAGACAGTTCGAGTGGGGAGAACATTCAGTACTTC,CASSQDSSSGENIQYF
TRBV29-1,NA,TRBD1,TRBJ2-7,TGCAGCGCCGTCGGGGTGCAGGGGGCAATTTCTCACGAGCAGTACTTC,CSAVGVQGAISHEQYF
TRBV29-1,NA,NA,TRBJ2-7,TGCAGCGTCTCGGGCCCCTCCTCCTACGAGCAGTACTTC,CSVSGPSSYEQYF
TRBV29-1,once,NA,TRBJ2-7,TGCAGCGTCGAGTTTTATGAGGGATCCGAGGAGCAGTACTTC,CSVEFYEGSEEQYF
TRBV14,NA,NA,TRBJ1-1,TGTGCCAGCAGCCAAGACGGCGTCTGGAACACTGAAGCTTTCTTT,CASSQDGVWNTEAFF
TRBV4-1,NA,NA,TRBJ2-1,TGCGCCAGCAGCTCGTCTCCCTACAATGAGCAGTTCTTC,CASSSSPYNEQFF
TRBV14,NA,NA,TRBJ2-5,TGTGCCAGCAGCCAAGGAATTTCGGAATCGGGGACCGCCTCGGAGACCCAGTACTTC,CASSQGISESGTASETQYF
TRBV27,NA,NA,TRBJ2-1,TGTGCCACCACCAGAGGGGACGGTGAGCAGTTCTTC,CATTRGDGEQFF
TRBV4-1,NA,TRBD1,TRBJ2-7,TGCGCCAGCAGAGGACAGGGGAGTGACGAGCAGTACTTC,CASRGQGSDEQYF
TRBV4-1,few,NA,TRBJ2-5,TGCGCCAGCAGCCAAGGCACAGGCTTACAAGAGACCCAGTACTTC,CASSQGTGLQETQYF
TRBV6-5,NA,TRBD2,TRBJ2-7,TGTGCCAGCAGTATTAGCGGGATAGCATACGAGCAGTACTTC,CASSISGIAYEQYF
TRBV15,once,NA,TRBJ2-1,TGTGCCACCAGCAGAGCCCCCCCTCTAGCCAATGAGCAGTTCTTC,CATSRAPPLANEQFF
TRBV29-1,NA,NA,TRBJ1-3,TGCAGCGCACGAAACGGAAACACCATATATTTT,CSARNGNTIYF
TRBV7-9,many,NA,TRBJ2-1,TGTGCCAGCAGCTTAGGACTAGGGAATGAGCAGTTCTTC,CASSLGLGNEQFF
TRBV27,NA,TRBD2,TRBJ2-5,TGTGCCAGCAGCTCCTCCTCGGGAGGGGAAGAGGAGACCCAGTACTTC,CASSSSSGGEEETQYF
TRBV6-6,NA,NA,TRBJ2-2,TGTGCCAGCAGTGACACCGGGGAGCTGTTTTTT,CASSDTGELFF
TRBV19,NA,NA,TRBJ2-7,TGTGCCAGTAGCCACGCGACAACTAACTACGAGCAGTACTTC,CASSHATTNYEQYF
TRBV15,NA,NA,TRBJ2-7,TGTGCCACCAGCAGTCGCGGAGCGAGCTACGAGCAGTACTTC,CATSSRGASYEQYF
TRBV9,few,TRBD2,TRBJ2-1,TGTGCCAGCAGCGTAGTGACTAGCAGCTCCTACAATGAGCAGTTCTTC,CASSVVTSSSYNEQFF
TRBV29-1,few,TRBD1,TRBJ2-7,TGCAGCGTTGAGGGGACAGGGGGAAACTACGAGCAGTACTTC,CSVEGTGGNYEQYF
TRBV5-1,NA,NA,TRBJ2-7,TGCGCCAGCAGCCTTGACGGTTCCTACGAGCAGTACTTC,CASSLDGSYEQYF
TRBV4-1,NA,TRBD2,TRBJ2-3,TGCGCCAGCAGCCTAATAGCGGGAGGAGATACGCAGTATTTT,CASSLIAGGDTQYF
TRBV9,NA,NA,TRBJ1-2,TGTGCCAGCAGCGTAGAGGACAGAACAAACGATGGCTACACCTTC,CASSVEDRTNDGYTF
TRBV29-1,few,NA,TRBJ2-1,TGCAGCGTTGACAGCTCCAACAATGAGCAGTTCTTC,CSVDSSNNEQFF
TRBV6-5,NA,NA,TRBJ2-1,TGTGCCAGCAGTTCTTCCGGGCCGAACAATGAGCAGTTCTTC,CASSSSGPNNEQFF
TRBV6-6,NA,NA,TRBJ2-5,TGTGCCAGCAGTTACTCTCCCGAGGATTTCCGTGAGACCCAGTACTTC,CASSYSPEDFRETQYF
TRBV9,few,TRBD2,TRBJ2-7,TGTGCCAGCAGCTCTAGCGGGAGGGGGTACGAGCAGTACTTC,CASSSSGRGYEQYF
TRBV27,many,TRBD2,TRBJ2-2,TGTGCCAGCAGAGCGGGAGGGGACGCCGGGGAGCTGTTTTTT,CASRAGGDAGELFF
TRBV4-1,many,NA,TRBJ2-7,TGCGCCAGCAGCCAAGAAACGTGGGACTCATCCTACGAGCAGTACTTC,CASSQETWDSSYEQYF
TRBV27,NA,TRBD2,TRBJ2-3,TGTGCCAGCAGTGCGATCCTAGCGGGAAGCACAGATACGCAGTATTTT,CASSAILAGSTDTQYF
TRBV18,many,NA,TRBJ2-1,TGTGCCAGCTCACCAGGAGTCAATGAGCAGTTCTTC,CASSPGVNEQFF
TRBV27,NA,NA,TRBJ2-7,TGTGCCATCAAAAGGGGGGGCTCCTACGAGCAGTACTTC,CAIKRGGSYEQYF
TRBV29-1,NA,TRBD1,TRBJ2-1,TGCAGCGTCACCGCTGGGACAGCCCTTTGGAATGAGCAGTTCTTC,CSVTAGTALWNEQFF
TRBV6-5,few,TRBD2,TRBJ2-1,TGTGCCAGCAGTTACCTAGCGGGAGGTCCGGGCAATGAGCAGTTCTTC,CASSYLAGGPGNEQFF
TRBV7-2,few,NA,TRBJ2-7,TGTGCCAGCAGCTTACTAGGGAGCTCCTACGAGCAGTACTTC,CASSLLGSSYEQYF
TRBV30,few,TRBD2,TRBJ2-7,TGTGCCTGGAGCCCCTGGAAGGCCAGCGGGGGCGAGCAGTACTTC,CAWSPWKASGGEQYF
TRBV7-9,NA,TRBD2,TRBJ2-5,TGTGCCAGCAGCTGGGGGGGAGAAGAGACCCAGTACTTC,CASSWGGEETQYF
TRBV2,NA,TRBD1,TRBJ2-6,TGTGCCAGCAGGTGGACAGGGGGACCTGGGGCCAACGTCCTGACTTTC,CASRWTGGPGANVLTF
TRBV27,NA,NA,TRBJ2-7,TGTGCCAGCAGTTTTCGCCCCGCCGTTGACTACGAGCAGTACTTC,CASSFRPAVDYEQYF